This T cell receptor beta chain is drawn from a study of blood T cell repertoires in COVID-19. Study information: Nucleic acid was either cDNA or gDNA, and it came from T cells, B-cell-depleted T cells, or PBMCs.

Under the authors' procedure: Cell counts per sample came from amplifying reference gene primers. Some clones are missing from TCRdb's copy, which holds only in-frame ones; the method was immunoSEQ multiplex PCR. D and trimming come from the DNA, and the V and J calls and clone size come from that table. In the table there are 130,000 to 150,000 clones, 87% of which are singletons. V lost 6 bases to trimming and J lost 4 bases; unmatched junction nucleotides: 5. The CDR3 sequence is 13 residues long. Looked up from germline, CDR1 is SQVTM and CDR2 is ANQGSEA. The source of this sequence is a woman aged 50 to 60 with acute or convalescent COVID-19. The sequencing sample was made of peripheral blood. The chain couples TRBV29-1 to TRBJ1-1, with 10 bases fitting TRBD1. CDR3 DNA sequence: TGCAGCGTGGAAAGGACAGGGGGCACTGAAGCTTTCTTT. Protein: CSVERTGGTEAFF.